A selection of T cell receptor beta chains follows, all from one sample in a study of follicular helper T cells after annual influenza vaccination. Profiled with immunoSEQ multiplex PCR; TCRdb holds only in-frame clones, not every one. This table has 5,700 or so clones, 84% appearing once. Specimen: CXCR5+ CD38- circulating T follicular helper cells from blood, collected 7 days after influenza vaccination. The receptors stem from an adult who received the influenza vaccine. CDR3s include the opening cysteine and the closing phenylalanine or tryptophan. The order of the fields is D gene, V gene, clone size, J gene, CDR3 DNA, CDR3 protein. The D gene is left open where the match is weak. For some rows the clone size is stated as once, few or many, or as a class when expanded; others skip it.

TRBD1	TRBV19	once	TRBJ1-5	TGTGCCAGTAGTACCACCGGGACAGGCAATCAGCCCCAGCATTTT	CASSTTGTGNQPQHF
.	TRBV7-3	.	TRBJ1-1	TGTGCCAGCAGGTTGTCCTTGAACACTGAAGCTTTCTTT	CASRLSLNTEAFF
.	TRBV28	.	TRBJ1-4	TGTGCCAGCAGTCTCCGGGACATCGAAAAACTGTTTTTT	CASSLRDIEKLFF
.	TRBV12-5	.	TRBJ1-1	TGTGCTAGTGCGAAGGGCCTGGAGGGCACTGAAGCTTTCTTT	CASAKGLEGTEAFF
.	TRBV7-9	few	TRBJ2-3	TGTGCCTTAGGGGAGAACTCCGGTACGCAGTATTTT	CALGENSGTQYF
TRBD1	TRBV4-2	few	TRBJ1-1	TGTGCCAGCAGCCGCCCGGGGACAGGGGGACTCATGAACACTGAAGCTTTCTTT	CASSRPGTGGLMNTEAFF
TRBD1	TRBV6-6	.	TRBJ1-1	TGTGCCAGCAGTTCAGGACAGGGCCGGACTGAAGCTTTCTTT	CASSSGQGRTEAFF
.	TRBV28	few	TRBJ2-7	TGTGCCAGCATCAACCTCGGGACCGTTTCCAACGAGCAGTACTTC	CASINLGTVSNEQYF
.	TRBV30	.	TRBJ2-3	TGCGCCTGGAGTGTAGGGGGGTCGGCAGATACGCAGTATTTT	CAWSVGGSADTQYF
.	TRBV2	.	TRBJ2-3	TGTGCCAGCAGTGATGAGGCGGATACGCAGTATTTT	CASSDEADTQYF
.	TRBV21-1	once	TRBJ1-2	TGTGCCAGCAGCAACCCCGACTGGGCCTGGGGGCGACCCGGACAGAATGTATATGGCTACACCTTC	CASSNPDWAWGRPGQNVYGYTF
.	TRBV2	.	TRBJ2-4	TGTGCCAGCAGTGAAGGACGGGGCTCGATTCAGTACTTC	CASSEGRGSIQYF
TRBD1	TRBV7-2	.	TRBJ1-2	TGTGCCAGCAGCCCGGGACAGGGGTATGGCTACACCTTC	CASSPGQGYGYTF
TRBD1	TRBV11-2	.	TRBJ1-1	TGTGCCAGCAGCTTAGTTAGTCAGGGGGGACTCACTGAAGCTTTCTTT	CASSLVSQGGLTEAFF
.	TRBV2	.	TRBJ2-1	TGTGCCAGCAGTGAGCGGGCGAATGAGCAGTTCTTC	CASSERANEQFF
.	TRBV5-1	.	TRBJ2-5	TGCGCCAGCAGCGAAGGGGGGTTGACCCAGTACTTC	CASSEGGLTQYF
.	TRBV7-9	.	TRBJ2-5	TGTGCCAGCAGCTCTCAGGGGGGGCCCCAAGAGACCCAGTACTTC	CASSSQGGPQETQYF
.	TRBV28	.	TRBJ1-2	TGTGCCAGCAGTGGCGAGACAGGCTTTAACTATGGCTACACCTTC	CASSGETGFNYGYTF
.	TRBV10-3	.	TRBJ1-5	TGTGCCATCAGTAGATCGGGACGGAAACTTTATAGCAATCAGCCCCAGCATTTT	CAISRSGRKLYSNQPQHF
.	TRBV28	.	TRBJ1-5	TGTGCCAGCAGTGGGGATGGGGCCTTTGGGACTAATCAGCCCCAGCATTTT	CASSGDGAFGTNQPQHF
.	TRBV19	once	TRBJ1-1	TGTGCCAGTAGTCGGGCCCTCTCCGGGGGCACTGAAGCTTTCTTT	CASSRALSGGTEAFF
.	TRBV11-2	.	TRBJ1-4	TGTGCCAGCAGCTCTCACAGGCTACCAACTAATGAAAAACTGTTTTTT	CASSSHRLPTNEKLFF
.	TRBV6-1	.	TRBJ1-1	TGTGCCAGCCGTACCGGACGGGCCGACACTGAAGCTTTCTTT	CASRTGRADTEAFF
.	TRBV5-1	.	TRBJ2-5	TGCGCCAGCTGGGAGGCCGGGCAAGAGACCCAGTACTTC	CASWEAGQETQYF
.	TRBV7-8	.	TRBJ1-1	TGTGCCAGCAGCTCCCCGGGCAACAGTGGGAACACTGAAGCTTTCTTT	CASSSPGNSGNTEAFF
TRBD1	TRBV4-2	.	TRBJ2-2	TGTGCCAGCAGCCAAGCATTGAAGAGGGGGACAGGGGGCTCGGTCGGGGAGCTGTTTTTT	CASSQALKRGTGGSVGELFF
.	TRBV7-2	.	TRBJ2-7	TGTGCCAGCAGCTTTGACCGGCAAGGGGTCGAGCAGTACTTC	CASSFDRQGVEQYF
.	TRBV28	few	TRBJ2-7	TGTGCCAGCATCCCTGGTTGGGGGTCCCACGAGCAGTACTTC	CASIPGWGSHEQYF
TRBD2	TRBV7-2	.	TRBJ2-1	TGTGCCAGCAGCTTATCTGCGGGGCGGGAGGCGGCGGATGAGCAGTTCTTC	CASSLSAGREAADEQFF
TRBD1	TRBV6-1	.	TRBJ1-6	TGTGCCAGCAGTGAACGACAGGGTTATAATTCACCCCTCCACTTT	CASSERQGYNSPLHF
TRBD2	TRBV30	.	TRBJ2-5	TGTGCCGGCGGGGGCGGGGGGAGAGAGACCCAGTACTTC	CAGGGGGRETQYF
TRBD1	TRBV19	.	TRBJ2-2	TGTGCCAGTAGTACCGGACAGGGGTACACCGGGGAGCTGTTTTTT	CASSTGQGYTGELFF
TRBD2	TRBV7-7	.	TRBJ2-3	TGTGCCAGCAGCCCCGTCATAGCGGGAGCGAAACAGTATTTT	CASSPVIAGAKQYF
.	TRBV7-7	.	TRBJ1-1	TGTGCCAGCAGCTCACAGCACAACACTGAAGCTTTCTTT	CASSSQHNTEAFF
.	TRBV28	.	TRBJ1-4	TGTGCCAGCAAACACGAAAAACTGTTTTTT	CASKHEKLFF
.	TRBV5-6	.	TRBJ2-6	TGTGCCAGCAGCTTGTATGGGGACTCTGGGGCCAACGTCCTGACTTTC	CASSLYGDSGANVLTF